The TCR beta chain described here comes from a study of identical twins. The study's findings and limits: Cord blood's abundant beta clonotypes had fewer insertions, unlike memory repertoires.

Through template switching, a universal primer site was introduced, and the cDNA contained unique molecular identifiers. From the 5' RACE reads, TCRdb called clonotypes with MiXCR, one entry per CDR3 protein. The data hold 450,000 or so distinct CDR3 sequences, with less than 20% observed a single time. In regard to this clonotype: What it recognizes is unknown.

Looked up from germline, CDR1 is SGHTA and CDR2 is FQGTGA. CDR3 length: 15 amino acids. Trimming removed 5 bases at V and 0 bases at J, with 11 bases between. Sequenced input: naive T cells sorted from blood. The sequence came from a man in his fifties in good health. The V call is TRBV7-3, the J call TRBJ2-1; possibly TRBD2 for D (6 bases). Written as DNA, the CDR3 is TGTGCCAGCAGCCCAAGCGGGTACTCCTACAATGAGCAGTTCTTC. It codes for CASSPSGYSYNEQFF.